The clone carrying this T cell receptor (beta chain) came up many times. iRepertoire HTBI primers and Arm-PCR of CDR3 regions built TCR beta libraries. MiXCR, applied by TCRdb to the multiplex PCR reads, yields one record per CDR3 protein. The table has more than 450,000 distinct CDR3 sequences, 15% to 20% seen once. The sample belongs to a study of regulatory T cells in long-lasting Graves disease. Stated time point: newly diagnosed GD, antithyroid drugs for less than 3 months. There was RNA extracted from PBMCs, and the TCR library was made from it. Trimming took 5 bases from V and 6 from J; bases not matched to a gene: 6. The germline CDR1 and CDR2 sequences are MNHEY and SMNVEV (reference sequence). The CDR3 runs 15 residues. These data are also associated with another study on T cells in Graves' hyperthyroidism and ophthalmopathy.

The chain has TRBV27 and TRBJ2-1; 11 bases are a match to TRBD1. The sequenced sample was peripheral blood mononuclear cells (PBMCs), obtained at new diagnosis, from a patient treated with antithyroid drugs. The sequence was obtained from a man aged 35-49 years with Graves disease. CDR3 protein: CASSHRDRGTNEQFF. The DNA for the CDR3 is TGTGCCAGCAGTCACCGGGACAGGGGGACCAATGAGCAGTTCTTC.